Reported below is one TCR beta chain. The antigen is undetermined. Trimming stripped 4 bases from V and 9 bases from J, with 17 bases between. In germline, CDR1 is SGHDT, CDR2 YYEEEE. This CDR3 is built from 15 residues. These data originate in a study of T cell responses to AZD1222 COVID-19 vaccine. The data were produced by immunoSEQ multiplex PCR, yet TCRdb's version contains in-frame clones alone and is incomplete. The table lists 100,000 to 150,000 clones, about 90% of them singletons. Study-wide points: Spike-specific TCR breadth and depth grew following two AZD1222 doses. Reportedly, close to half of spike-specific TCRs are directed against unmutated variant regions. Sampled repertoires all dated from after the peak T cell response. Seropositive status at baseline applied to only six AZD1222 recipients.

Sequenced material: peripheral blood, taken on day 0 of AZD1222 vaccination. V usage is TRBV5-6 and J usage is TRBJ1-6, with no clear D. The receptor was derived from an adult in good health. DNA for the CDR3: TGTGCCAGCAGCCCAGGACGTGGACTGTTTTCACCCCTCCACTTT. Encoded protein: CASSPGRGLFSPLHF.